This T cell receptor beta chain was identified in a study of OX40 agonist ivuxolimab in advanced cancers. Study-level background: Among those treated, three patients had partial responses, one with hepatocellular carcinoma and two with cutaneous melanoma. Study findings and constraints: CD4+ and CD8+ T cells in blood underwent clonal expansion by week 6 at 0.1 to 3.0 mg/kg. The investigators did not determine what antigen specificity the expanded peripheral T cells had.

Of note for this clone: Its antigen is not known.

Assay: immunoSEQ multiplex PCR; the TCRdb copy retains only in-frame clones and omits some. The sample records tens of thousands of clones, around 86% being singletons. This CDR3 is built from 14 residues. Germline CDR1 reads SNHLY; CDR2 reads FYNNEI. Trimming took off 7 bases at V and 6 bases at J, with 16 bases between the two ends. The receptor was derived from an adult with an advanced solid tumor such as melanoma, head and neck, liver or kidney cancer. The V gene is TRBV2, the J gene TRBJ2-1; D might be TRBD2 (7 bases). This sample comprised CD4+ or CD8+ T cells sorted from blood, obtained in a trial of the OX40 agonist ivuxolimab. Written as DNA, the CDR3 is TGTGCCAGCAATGGTCAGGGAGGGGGCAATGAGCAGTTCTTC. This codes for CASNGQGGGNEQFF.